This T cell receptor (beta chain) was identified in a study of T cell changes during pregnancy in multiple sclerosis. J lost 1 base, V lost 2 bases, and 4 bases had no gene match. CDR3 length equals 16 residues. Germline V gene sequence: CDR1 SGHRS, CDR2 YFSETQ. TCRdb keeps only in-frame clones here, not all; method: immunoSEQ multiplex PCR. The table lists 110,000 or so clones, under 95% of them singletons. The chain uses TRBV5-1 and TRBJ2-2; 8 nucleotides match TRBD2. This receptor was obtained from a female donor with multiple sclerosis, enrolled in a pregnancy study. Source: peripheral blood, taken before pregnancy. CDR3 protein: CASSLLADMNTGELFF. CDR3 coding DNA: TGCGCCAGCAGCTTACTAGCGGATATGAACACCGGGGAGCTGTTTTTT.